This T cell receptor beta chain is drawn from a study of blood T cell repertoires in COVID-19. Profiling relied on immunoSEQ multiplex PCR, and the TCRdb table lists in-frame clones only, not all of them. Altogether hundreds of thousands of clones are present, around 90% being singletons, with the ten largest covering roughly 2%. The J segment lost 2 bases and the V segment lost 0 bases, leaving 6 bases of the junction unmatched. In germline, CDR1 is MNHEY, CDR2 SVGAGI. The CDR3 consists of 16 residues. The sequenced sample was peripheral blood. V gene TRBV6-5 combines with J gene TRBJ2-5, with 7 bases fitting TRBD2. The TCR comes from a woman in her forties or fifties who had recovered from COVID-19. Here the CDR3 DNA reads TGTGCCAGCAGTTACTCCGGACTAGGACGGCAAGAGACCCAGTACTTC. This gives the protein CASSYSGLGRQETQYF.